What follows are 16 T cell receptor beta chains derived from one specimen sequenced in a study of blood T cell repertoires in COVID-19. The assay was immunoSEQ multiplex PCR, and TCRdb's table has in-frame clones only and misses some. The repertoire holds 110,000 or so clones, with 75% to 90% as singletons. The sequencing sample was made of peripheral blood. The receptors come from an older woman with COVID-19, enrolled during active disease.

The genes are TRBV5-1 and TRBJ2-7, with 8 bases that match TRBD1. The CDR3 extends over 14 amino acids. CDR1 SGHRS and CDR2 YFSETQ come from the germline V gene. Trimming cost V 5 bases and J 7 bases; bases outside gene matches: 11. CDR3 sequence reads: CASSPGGQAPEQYF. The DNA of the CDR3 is TGCGCCAGCAGTCCCGGGGGACAGGCGCCAGAGCAGTACTTC.

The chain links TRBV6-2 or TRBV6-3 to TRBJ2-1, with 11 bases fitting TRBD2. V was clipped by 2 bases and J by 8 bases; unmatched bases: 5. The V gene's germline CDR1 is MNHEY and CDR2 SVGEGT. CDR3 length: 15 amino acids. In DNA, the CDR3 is TGTGCCAGCAGTTACGATAGCGGGGGGGCCCATGAGCAGTTCTTC. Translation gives CASSYDSGGAHEQFF.

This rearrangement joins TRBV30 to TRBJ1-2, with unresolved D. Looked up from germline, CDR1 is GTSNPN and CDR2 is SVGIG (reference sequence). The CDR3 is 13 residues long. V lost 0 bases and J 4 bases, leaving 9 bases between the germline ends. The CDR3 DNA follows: TGTGCCTGGAGTGTAGCGGCGAGCTATGGCTACACCTTC. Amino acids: CAWSVAASYGYTF.

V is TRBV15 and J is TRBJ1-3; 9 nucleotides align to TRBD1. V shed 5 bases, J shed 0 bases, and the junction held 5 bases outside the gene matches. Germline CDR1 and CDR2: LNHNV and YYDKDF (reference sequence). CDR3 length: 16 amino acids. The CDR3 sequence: CATSPGQGSSGNTIYF. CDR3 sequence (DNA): TGTGCCACCAGCCCCGGACAGGGGTCCTCTGGAAACACCATATATTTT.

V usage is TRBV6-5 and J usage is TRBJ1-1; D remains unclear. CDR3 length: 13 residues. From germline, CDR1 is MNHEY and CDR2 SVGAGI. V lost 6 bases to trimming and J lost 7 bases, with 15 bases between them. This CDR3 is CASRSTDTFEAFF. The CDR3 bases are TGTGCCAGCAGATCAACTGACACCTTTGAAGCTTTCTTT.

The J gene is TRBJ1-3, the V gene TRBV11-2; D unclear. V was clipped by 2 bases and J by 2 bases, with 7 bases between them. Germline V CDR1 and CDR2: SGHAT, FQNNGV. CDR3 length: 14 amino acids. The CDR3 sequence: CASSLPLTGNTIYF. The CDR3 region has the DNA TGTGCCAGCAGCTTACCGCTAACTGGAAACACCATATATTTT.

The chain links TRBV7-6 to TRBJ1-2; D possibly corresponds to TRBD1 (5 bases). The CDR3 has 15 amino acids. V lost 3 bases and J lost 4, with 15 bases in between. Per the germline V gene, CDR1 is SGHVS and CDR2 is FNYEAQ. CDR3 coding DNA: TGTGCCAGCAGCTTGACAGTGGAGGGTAGCTATGGCTACACCTTC. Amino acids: CASSLTVEGSYGYTF.

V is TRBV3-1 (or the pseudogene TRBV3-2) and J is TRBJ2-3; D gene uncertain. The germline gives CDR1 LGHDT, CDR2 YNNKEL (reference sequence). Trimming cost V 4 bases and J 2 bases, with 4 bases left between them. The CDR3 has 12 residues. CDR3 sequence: CASSLVTDTQYF. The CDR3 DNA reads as TGTGCCAGCAGCCTAGTCACAGATACGCAGTATTTT.

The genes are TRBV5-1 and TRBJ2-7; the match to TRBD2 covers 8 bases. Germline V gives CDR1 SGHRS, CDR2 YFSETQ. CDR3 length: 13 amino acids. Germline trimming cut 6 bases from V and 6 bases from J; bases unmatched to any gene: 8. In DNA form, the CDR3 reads TGCGCCAGCACCGAACAGACTAGCGTCGAGCAGTACTTC. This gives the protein CASTEQTSVEQYF.

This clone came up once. CDR3 sequence: CASSGTRDYNEQFF. The CDR3 DNA reads as TGTGCCAGCAGTGGGACTAGAGACTACAATGAGCAGTTCTTC. The chain is built from TRBV2 and TRBJ2-1; 7 positions match TRBD2. From germline, CDR1 is SNHLY and CDR2 FYNNEI. The length of the CDR3 is 14 residues. Trimming took 4 bases from V and 3 from J; bases not matched to a gene: 3.

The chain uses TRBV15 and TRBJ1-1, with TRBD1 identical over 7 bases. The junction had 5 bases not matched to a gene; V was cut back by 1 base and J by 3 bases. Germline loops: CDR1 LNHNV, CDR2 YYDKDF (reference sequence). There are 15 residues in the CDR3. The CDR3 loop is CATSRGGGSDTEAFF. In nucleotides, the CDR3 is TGTGCCACCAGCAGAGGAGGGGGCTCAGACACTGAAGCTTTCTTT.

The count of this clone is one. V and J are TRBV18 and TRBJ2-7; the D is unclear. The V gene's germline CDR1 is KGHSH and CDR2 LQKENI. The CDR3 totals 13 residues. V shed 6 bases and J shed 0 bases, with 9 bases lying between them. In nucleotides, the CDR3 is TGTGCCAGCTCGCGTACAGACTCCTACGAGCAGTACTTC. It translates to CASSRTDSYEQYF. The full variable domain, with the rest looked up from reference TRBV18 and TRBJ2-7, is NAGVMQNPRHLVRRRGQEARLRCSPMKGHSHVYWYRQLPEEGLKFMVYLQKENIIDESGMPKERFSAEFPKEGPSILRIQQVVRGDSAAYFCASSRTDSYEQYFGPGTRLTVT.

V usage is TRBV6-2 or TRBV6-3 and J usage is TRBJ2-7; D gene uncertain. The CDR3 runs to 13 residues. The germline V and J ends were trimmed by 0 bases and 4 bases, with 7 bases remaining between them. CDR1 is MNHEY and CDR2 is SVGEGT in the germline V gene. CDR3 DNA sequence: TGTGCCAGCAGTTACTCTGGCCGATACGAGCAGTACTTC. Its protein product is CASSYSGRYEQYF.

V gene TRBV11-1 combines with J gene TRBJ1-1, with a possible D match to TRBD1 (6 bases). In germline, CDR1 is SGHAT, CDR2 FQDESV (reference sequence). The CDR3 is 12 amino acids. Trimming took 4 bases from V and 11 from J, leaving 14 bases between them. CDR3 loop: CASSSDSPRAFF. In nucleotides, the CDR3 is TGTGCCAGCAGCTCGGACAGCCCGAGGGCTTTCTTT. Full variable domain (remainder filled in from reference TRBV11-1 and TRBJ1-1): EAEVAQSPRYKITEKSQAVAFWCDPISGHATLYWYRQILGQGPELLVQFQDESVVDDSQLPKDRFSAERLKGVDSTLKIQPAELGDSAMYLCASSSDSPRAFFGQGTRLTVV.

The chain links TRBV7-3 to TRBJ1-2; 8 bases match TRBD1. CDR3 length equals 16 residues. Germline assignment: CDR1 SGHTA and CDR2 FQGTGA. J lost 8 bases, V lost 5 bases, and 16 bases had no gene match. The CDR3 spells CASSPDPDRAVGGYTF. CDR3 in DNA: TGTGCCAGCAGCCCAGACCCGGACAGGGCCGTAGGGGGCTACACCTTC.

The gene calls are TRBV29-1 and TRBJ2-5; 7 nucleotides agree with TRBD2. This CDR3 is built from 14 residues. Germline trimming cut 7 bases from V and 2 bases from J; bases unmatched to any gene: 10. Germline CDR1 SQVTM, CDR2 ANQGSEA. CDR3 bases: TGCAGCGCCTCGACTCGGGGGGTACAAGAGACCCAGTACTTC. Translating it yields CSASTRGVQETQYF.